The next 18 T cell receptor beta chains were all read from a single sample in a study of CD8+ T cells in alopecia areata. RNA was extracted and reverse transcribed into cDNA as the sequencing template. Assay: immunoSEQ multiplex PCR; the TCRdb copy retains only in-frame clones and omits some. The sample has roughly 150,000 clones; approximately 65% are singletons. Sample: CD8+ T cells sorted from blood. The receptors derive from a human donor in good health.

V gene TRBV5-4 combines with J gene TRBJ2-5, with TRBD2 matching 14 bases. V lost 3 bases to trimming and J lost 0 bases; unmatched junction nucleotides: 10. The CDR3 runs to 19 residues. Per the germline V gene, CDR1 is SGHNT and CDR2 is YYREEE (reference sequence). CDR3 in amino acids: CASSSLRLAGGPNQETQYF. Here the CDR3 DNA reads TGTGCCAGCAGCTCCCTCCGACTAGCGGGAGGGCCCAACCAAGAGACCCAGTACTTC. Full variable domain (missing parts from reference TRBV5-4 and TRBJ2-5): ETGVTQSPTHLIKTRGQQVTLRCSSQSGHNTVSWYQQALGQGPQFIFQYYREEENGRGNFPPRFSGLQFPNYSSELNVNALELDDSALYLCASSSLRLAGGPNQETQYFGPGTRLLVL.

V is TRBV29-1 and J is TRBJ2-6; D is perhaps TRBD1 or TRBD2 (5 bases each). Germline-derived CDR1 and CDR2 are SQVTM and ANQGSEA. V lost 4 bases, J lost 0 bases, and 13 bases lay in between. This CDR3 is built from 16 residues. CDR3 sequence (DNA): TGCAGCGTTGGAGGGGACGGACCCTCTGGGGCCAACGTCCTGACTTTC. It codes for CSVGGDGPSGANVLTF.

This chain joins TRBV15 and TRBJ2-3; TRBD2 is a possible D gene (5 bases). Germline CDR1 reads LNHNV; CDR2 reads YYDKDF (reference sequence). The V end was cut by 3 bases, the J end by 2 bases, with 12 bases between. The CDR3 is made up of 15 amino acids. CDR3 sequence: CATSSAGEITDTQYF. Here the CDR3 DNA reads TGTGCCACCAGCAGTGCCGGGGAGATCACAGATACGCAGTATTTT.

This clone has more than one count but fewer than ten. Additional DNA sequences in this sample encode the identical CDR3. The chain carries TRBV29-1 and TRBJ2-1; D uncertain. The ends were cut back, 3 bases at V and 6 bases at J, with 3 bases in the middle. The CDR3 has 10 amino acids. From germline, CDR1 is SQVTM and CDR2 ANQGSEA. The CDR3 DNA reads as TGCAGCGTTGAGCTCAATGAGCAGTTCTTC. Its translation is CSVELNEQFF.

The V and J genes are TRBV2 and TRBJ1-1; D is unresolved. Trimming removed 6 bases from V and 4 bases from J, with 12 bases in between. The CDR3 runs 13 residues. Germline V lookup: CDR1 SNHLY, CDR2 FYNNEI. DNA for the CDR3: TGTGCCAGCAGGGAGGTGGCAGGCACTGAAGCTTTCTTT. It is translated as CASREVAGTEAFF.

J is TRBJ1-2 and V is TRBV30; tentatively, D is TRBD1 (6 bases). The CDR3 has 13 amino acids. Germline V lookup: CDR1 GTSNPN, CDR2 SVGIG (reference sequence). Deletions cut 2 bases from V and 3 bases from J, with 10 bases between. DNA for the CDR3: TGTGCCTGGAGTCTTAGGGGGTACTATGGCTACACCTTC. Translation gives CAWSLRGYYGYTF. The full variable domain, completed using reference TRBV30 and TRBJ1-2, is SQTIHQWPATLVQPVGSPLSLECTVEGTSNPNLYWYRQAAGRGLQLLFYSVGIGQISSEVPQNLSASRPQDRQFILSSKKLLLSDSGFYLCAWSLRGYYGYTFGSGTRLTVV.

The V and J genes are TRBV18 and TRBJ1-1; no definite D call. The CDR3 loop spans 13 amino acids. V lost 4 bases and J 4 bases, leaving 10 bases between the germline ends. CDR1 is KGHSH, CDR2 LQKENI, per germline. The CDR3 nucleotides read TGTGCCAGCTCACGGAGGGATCCCACTGAAGCTTTCTTT. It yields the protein CASSRRDPTEAFF.

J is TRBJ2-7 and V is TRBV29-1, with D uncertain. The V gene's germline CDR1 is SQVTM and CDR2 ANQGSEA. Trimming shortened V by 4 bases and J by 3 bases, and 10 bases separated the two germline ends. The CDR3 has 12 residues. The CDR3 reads CSVGTNDYEQYF. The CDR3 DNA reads TGCAGCGTTGGAACAAACGACTACGAGCAGTACTTC.

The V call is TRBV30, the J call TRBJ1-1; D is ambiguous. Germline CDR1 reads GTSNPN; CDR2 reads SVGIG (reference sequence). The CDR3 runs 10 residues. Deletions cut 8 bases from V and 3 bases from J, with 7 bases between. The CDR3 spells CALADTEAFF. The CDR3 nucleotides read TGTGCCCTGGCTGACACTGAAGCTTTCTTT.

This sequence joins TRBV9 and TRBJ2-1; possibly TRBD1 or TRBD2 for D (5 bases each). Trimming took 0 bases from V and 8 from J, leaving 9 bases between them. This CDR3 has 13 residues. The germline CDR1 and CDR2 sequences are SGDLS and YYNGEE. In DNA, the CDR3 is TGTGCCAGCAGCGTAGCGAGGGGCGATGAGCAGTTCTTC. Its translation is CASSVARGDEQFF.

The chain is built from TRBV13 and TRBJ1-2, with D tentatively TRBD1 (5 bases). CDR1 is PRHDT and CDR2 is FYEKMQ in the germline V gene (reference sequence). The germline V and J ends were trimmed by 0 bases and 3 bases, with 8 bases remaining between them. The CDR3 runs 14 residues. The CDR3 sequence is CASSLGGVDYGYTF. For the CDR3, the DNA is TGTGCCAGCAGCTTAGGAGGGGTCGACTATGGCTACACCTTC.

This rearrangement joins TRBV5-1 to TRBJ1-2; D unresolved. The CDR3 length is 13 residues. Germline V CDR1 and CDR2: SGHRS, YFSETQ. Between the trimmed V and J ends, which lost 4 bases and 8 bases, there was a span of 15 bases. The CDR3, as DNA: TGCGCCAGCAGCCAGGTCGCAGGAAGCGGCTACACCTTC. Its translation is CASSQVAGSGYTF.

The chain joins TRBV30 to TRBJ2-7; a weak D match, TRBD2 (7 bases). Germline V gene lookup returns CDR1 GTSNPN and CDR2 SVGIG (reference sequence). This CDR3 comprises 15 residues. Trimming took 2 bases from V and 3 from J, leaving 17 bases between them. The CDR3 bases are TGTGCCTGGAGTTCTCTAGGGGGGGTTTTCTACGAGCAGTACTTC. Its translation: CAWSSLGGVFYEQYF.

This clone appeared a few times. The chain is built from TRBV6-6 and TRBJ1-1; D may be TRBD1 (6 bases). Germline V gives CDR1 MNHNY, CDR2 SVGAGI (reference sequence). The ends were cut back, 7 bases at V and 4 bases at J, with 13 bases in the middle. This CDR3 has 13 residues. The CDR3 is CASTQGAGTEAFF. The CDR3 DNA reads TGTGCCAGCACACAGGGTGCGGGCACTGAAGCTTTCTTT.

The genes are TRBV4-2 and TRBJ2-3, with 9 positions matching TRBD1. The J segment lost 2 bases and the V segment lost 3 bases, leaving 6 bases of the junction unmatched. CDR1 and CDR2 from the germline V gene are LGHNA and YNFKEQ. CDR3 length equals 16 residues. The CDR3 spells CASSQIGTGITDTQYF. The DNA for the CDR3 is TGTGCCAGCAGCCAGATAGGGACAGGGATCACAGATACGCAGTATTTT.

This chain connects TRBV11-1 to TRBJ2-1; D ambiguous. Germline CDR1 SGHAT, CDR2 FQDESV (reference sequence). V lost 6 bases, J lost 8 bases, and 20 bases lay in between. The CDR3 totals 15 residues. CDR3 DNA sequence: TGTGCCAGCAGACACGGTAGTTCCCTAGGCGATGAGCAGTTCTTC. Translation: CASRHGSSLGDEQFF.

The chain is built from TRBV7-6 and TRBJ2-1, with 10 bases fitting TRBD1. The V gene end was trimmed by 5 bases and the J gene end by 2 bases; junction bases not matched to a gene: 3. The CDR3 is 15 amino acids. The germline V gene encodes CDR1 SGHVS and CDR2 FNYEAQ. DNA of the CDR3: TGTGCCAGCAGCCCGACAGGGGGCCCCTACAATGAGCAGTTCTTC. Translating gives CASSPTGGPYNEQFF.

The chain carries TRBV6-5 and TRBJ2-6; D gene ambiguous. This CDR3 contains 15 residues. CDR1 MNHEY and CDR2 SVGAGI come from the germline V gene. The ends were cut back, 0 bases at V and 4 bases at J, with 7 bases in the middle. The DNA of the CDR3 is TGTGCCAGCAGTTACTCTGTCACCGGGGCCAACGTCCTGACTTTC. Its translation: CASSYSVTGANVLTF.